Shown below are 9 T cell receptor beta chains from a single sample sequenced in a study of T cells in Graves' hyperthyroidism and ophthalmopathy. TCR beta CDR3 regions were amplified from RNA transcripts. During a first-round RT-PCR of the TCR CDR3, the HTBI primer set was used. A single record per CDR3 protein comes from TCRdb applying MiXCR to the multiplex PCR reads. The table lists about 290,000 distinct CDR3 sequences, roughly 13% of them singletons. Sequenced: blood. These receptors were taken from a woman in her thirties or forties with Graves' hyperthyroidism.

This clonotype was found many times. The gene calls are TRBV7-8 and TRBJ1-2; D ambiguous. CDR3 size: 13 residues. V shed 4 bases and J shed 6 bases, with 12 bases lying between them. The germline V gene encodes CDR1 SGHVS and CDR2 FQNEAQ. In DNA form, the CDR3 reads TGTGCCAGCAGCTCCCCCGGGGAGGATGGCTACACCTTC. This gives the protein CASSSPGEDGYTF.

In its sample, this clonotype was seen many times. The V call is TRBV3-1, the J call TRBJ2-7; TRBD2 matches at 7 bases. V was clipped by 4 bases and J by 6 bases; unmatched bases: 9. The V gene's germline CDR1 is LGHDT and CDR2 YNNKEL (reference sequence). The CDR3 has 14 amino acids. This CDR3 reads CASSLGEGLGEQYF. The DNA for the CDR3 is TGTGCCAGCAGCCTAGGGGAGGGCCTGGGCGAGCAGTACTTC.

The CDR3 protein is CASSKTSGTGLRDEQFF. CDR3 DNA sequence: TGTGCCAGCAGTAAGACTAGCGGGACGGGGTTGAGGGATGAGCAGTTCTTC. The chain is built from TRBV12-3 or TRBV12-4 and TRBJ2-1; 11 nucleotides line up with TRBD2. Unmatched junction bases numbered 14, after V lost 5 bases and J lost 8 bases. The CDR3 extends over 17 amino acids.

This clonotype was seen repeatedly, ten times or more. The rearrangement joins TRBV27 to TRBJ1-2; maybe TRBD1 (5 bases). This CDR3 has 14 residues. V shed 3 bases and J shed 3 bases, with 11 bases lying between them. Germline V gives CDR1 MNHEY, CDR2 SMNVEV (reference sequence). CDR3: CASSLVWGYYGYTF. The CDR3 DNA reads as TGTGCCAGCAGTTTGGTATGGGGGTACTATGGCTACACCTTC.

Worth noting for this clonotype: A read error may be the cause here, since a much bigger clone is one base away. The chain couples TRBV27 to TRBJ2-3; D is undetermined. This CDR3 spans 13 amino acids. Germline V CDR1 and CDR2: MNHEY, SMNVEV (reference sequence). The CDR3 DNA follows: TGTGCCTGCAGTTCCCTCCGGACAGATACGCAGTATTTT. Its translation: CACSSLRTDTQYF.

This clonotype has ten or more counts. The rearrangement links TRBV3-1 to TRBJ1-5; D gene ambiguous. The CDR3 is made up of 14 amino acids. The V and J ends lost 1 base and 6 bases respectively, with 10 bases between them. Germline V gene lookup returns CDR1 LGHDT and CDR2 YNNKEL (reference sequence). CDR3 loop: CASSQGRAGQPQHF. Here the CDR3 DNA reads TGTGCCAGCAGCCAAGGGAGGGCGGGTCAGCCCCAGCATTTT.

This clonotype appeared many times. The J gene is TRBJ1-1, the V gene TRBV29-1, with no clear D. V lost 5 bases, J lost 1 base, and 11 bases lay in between. The germline CDR1 and CDR2 sequences are SQVTM and ANQGSEA. The CDR3 loop spans 13 amino acids. CDR3 sequence reads: CSVSEGTNTEAFF. As DNA, the CDR3 is TGCAGCGTTTCAGAGGGAACGAACACTGAAGCTTTCTTT. The entire variable domain, with the rest obtained from reference TRBV29-1 and TRBJ1-1, is as follows: SAVISQKPSRDICQRGTSLTIQCQVDSQVTMMFWYRQQPGQSLTLIATANQGSEATYESGFVIDKFPISRPNLTFSTLTVSNMSPEDSSIYLCSVSEGTNTEAFFGQGTRLTVV.

Many counts were recorded for this clonotype. The rearrangement uses TRBV6-1 and TRBJ1-5; D call uncertain. Per germline, CDR1 MNHNS and CDR2 SASEGT. Trimming shortened V by 4 bases and J by 4 bases, and 14 bases separated the two germline ends. This CDR3 has 15 residues. The CDR3: CASSGAQHGNQPQHF. The CDR3 DNA is TGTGCCAGCAGTGGGGCCCAACATGGGAATCAGCCCCAGCATTTT.

This clonotype was seen ten or more times. The chain links TRBV5-1 to TRBJ2-7, with 8 bases fitting TRBD1. The CDR3 is made up of 14 amino acids. Germline values: CDR1 SGHRS, CDR2 YFSETQ. V lost 4 bases to trimming and J lost 3 bases; unmatched junction nucleotides: 6. The CDR3 nucleotides are TGCGCCAGCAGCCCGGGACAGGAGATCTACGAGCAGTACTTC. Its protein is CASSPGQEIYEQYF.